Described below is a single TCR beta chain sequence and its context. At least ten counts were recorded for this clonotype. Which antigen it targets is not known. No much larger clone exists at a distance of one base, and base qualities are not known. This record comes from a study of T cells after yellow fever vaccination (dated by TCRdb to the late 2010s). With regard to the full study: The SMART-Seq v4 Ultra Low Input RNA kit was used to prepare libraries from fractions with low cell numbers. To track T-cell clones before and after primary and booster YFV17D yellow fever vaccination, bulk TCR alpha and beta repertoires were sequenced longitudinally. Two healthy male donors, one aged 18 to 30 and one aged 30 to 39 years, were included in the cohort. Blood was drawn at multiple timepoints before and after primary and secondary immunization, with bulk PBMC replicates and cell subsets isolated.

Synthesis of TCR cDNA relied on 5'RACE template switching, a step that introduced a universal primer site along with unique molecular identifiers. Priming for cDNA synthesis came from both the TCR alpha and TCR beta constant segments. Libraries were amplified in two PCR steps, with sample barcodes and sequencing adapters added in the second step. Libraries were sequenced on Illumina HiSeq 2500 (2x100 bp) or NovaSeq (2x150 bp). Concerning the study's data processing: Demultiplexing of reads and collapsing into UMI consensus sequences were performed with MIGEC, and V(D)J alignment was carried out with MiXCR. Vaccine-responding clonotypes were defined with edgeR using replicate PBMC samples, requiring FDR below 0.01 and a log2 fold change above 5 up to day 15. Bulk clonotypes were assigned CD4 or CD8 identity according to which sequenced CD4 or CD8 repertoire held them at higher abundance. Using fastp at Q25 and MiXCR, TCRdb reprocessed the public reads and kept productive beta chains. One record per CDR3 amino acid sequence lists the most common genes and DNA. The V and J calls were determined by TCRdb, not by the authors. In all, the sample holds hundreds of thousands of distinct CDR3 sequences, and over 9% of those were seen once. The ten biggest clones cover 14% to 15% of the sample.

CDR1 and CDR2 are drawn from the germline V gene (reference sequence): DFQATT, SNEGSKA. Spanning cysteine to phenylalanine, the CDR3 consists of 14 amino acids. The entry retains the CDR3 DNA only, 42 bases that are in frame from base 1. V lost 0 bases and J lost 7 bases; the stretch between them is 13 bases long. Interpreted using the paper, the treatment or condition label stands for: live attenuated yellow fever vaccine strain. At each blood-draw timepoint, two biological replicates of bulk PBMCs were obtained. A standard Ficoll-Paque protocol was used to isolate PBMCs from peripheral blood. TriZol was used to extract RNA from bulk PBMCs, CD4 and CD8 fractions, and dextramer-positive and dextramer-negative fractions. What the work shows at the level of the full study, not this receptor alone: After the booster, most clones that had expanded after primary vaccination were detected again (around 95% of CD4 and more than 80% of CD8), suggesting broad maintenance of memory. The secondary T-cell response was found to be weaker but faster than the primary response, with a peak reached on day 5 rather than on day 15. A small share of clonotypes occurred in both CD4 and CD8 compartments, likely arising from convergent recombination. Computational filtering was required because FACS-sorted repertoires could contain abundant contaminating clonotypes from the bulk population. The study included only a couple of donors, which limits how far the findings can be generalized.

The sequence joins TRBV20-1 to TRBJ1-5; the D gene cannot be named for sure. The sequence came from a man between 25 and 39 years old who received the YFV17D yellow fever vaccine. The material was PBMCs, obtained on the day of the yellow fever booster vaccination. The CDR3 region: CSARDVSSPQPQHF. The nucleotides read TGCAGTGCTAGAGATGTAAGCAGTCCCCAGCCCCAGCATTTT.